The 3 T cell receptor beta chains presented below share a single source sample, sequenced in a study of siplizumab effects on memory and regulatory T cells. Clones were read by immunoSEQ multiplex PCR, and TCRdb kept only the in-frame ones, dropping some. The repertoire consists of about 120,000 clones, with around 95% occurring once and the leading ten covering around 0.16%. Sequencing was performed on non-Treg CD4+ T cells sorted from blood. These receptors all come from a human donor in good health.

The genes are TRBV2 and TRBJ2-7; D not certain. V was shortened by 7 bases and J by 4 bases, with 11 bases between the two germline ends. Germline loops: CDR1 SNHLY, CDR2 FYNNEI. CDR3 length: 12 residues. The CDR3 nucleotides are TGTGCCAGCATTCTGACCGGGTACGAGCAGTACTTC. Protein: CASILTGYEQYF.

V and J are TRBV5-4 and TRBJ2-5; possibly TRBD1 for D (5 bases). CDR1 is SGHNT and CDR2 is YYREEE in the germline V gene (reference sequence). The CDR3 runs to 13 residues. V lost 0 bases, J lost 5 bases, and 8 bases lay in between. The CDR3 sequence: CASSLAGLETQYF. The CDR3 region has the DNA TGTGCCAGCAGCTTGGCAGGGCTGGAGACCCAGTACTTC.

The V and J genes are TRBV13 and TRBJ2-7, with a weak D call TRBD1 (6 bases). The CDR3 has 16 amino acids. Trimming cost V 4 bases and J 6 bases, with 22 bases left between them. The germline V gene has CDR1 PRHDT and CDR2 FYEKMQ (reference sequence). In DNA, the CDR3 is TGTGCCAGCAGCTCCCACCTGGCAGGGGTTCTACGCGAGCAGTACTTC. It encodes CASSSHLAGVLREQYF.